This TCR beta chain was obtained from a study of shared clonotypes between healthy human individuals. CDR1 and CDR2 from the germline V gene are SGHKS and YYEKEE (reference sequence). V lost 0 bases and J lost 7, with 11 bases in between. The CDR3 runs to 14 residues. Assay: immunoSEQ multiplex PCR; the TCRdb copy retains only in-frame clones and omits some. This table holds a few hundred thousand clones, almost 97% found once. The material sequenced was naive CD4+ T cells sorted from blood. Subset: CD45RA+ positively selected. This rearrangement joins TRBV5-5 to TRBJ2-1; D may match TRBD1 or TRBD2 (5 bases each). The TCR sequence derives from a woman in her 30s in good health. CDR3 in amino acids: CASSLVVRENEQFF. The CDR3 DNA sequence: TGTGCCAGCAGCTTGGTGGTCAGGGAGAATGAGCAGTTCTTC.